The 22 T cell receptor beta chains presented below share a single source sample, sequenced in a study of human T cells and chemical hapten exposure. MiXCR, applied by TCRdb to the RACE reads, yields one record per CDR3 protein. The data show 300,000 to 450,000 distinct CDR3 sequences, approximately 5% seen once. The time point here: patch test 1, 2 weeks after DPC sensitization. Treatment indicated: therapeutic diphenylcyclopropenone sensitization with weekly scalp DPC. The sample was whole blood, taken in connection with sensitization to the hapten diphenylcyclopropenone (DPC). These receptors originate from a woman aged 50 to 60 with alopecia areata. Some clones in this sample may be carry-over from other donors' samples.

This clonotype showed up just a few times. The chain carries TRBV3-1 and TRBJ2-4; D may be TRBD1 (5 bases). Trimming removed 5 bases at V and 1 base at J, with 15 bases between. In germline, CDR1 is LGHDT, CDR2 YNNKEL (reference sequence). This CDR3 is built from 16 residues. The CDR3 nucleotides read TGTGCCAGCAGCTTCCGTTACAGGAGTGCCAAAAACATTCAGTACTTC. Translating gives CASSFRYRSAKNIQYF.

This clonotype has a count of ten or more. This chain joins TRBV18 and TRBJ1-1; D is ambiguous. CDR1 and CDR2 from the germline V gene are KGHSH and LQKENI. The CDR3 is 13 residues long. V gave up 6 bases and J gave up 3 bases, with 11 bases separating them. CDR3 coding DNA: TGTGCCAGCTCGGTTAAGTCGGACACTGAAGCTTTCTTT. Translated, it gives CASSVKSDTEAFF.

This clonotype was detected many times. The chain carries TRBV5-6 and TRBJ1-6, with D perhaps TRBD1 (6 bases). The CDR3 runs 13 residues. The V gene's germline CDR1 is SGHDT and CDR2 YYEEEE. V lost 3 bases and J 15 bases, leaving 16 bases between the germline ends. CDR3 in amino acids: CASSYADRPLLHF. In nucleotides, the CDR3 is TGTGCCAGCAGCTACGCGGACAGACCTCTCCTCCACTTT.

This clonotype was observed at least ten times. The J gene is TRBJ2-2, the V gene TRBV4-3; D perhaps matches TRBD2 (5 bases). V was trimmed by 1 base and J by 5 bases, leaving 11 bases between them. Germline V gene data show CDR1 as LGHNA and CDR2 as YSLEER. The CDR3 has 15 amino acids. DNA of the CDR3: TGCGCCAGCAGCCAAGTGGCCCCGGGAACCGGGGAGCTGTTTTTT. This sequence encodes CASSQVAPGTGELFF.

This clonotype was counted a few times. The chain is built from TRBV10-3 and TRBJ2-2, with D hard to call. CDR1 and CDR2 (germline): ENHRY, SYGVKD. CDR3 size: 16 residues. Trimming stripped 0 bases from V and 3 bases from J, with 11 bases between. CDR3 nucleotides: TGTGCCATCAGTGAGTCGATAAGCTCCGACACCGGGGAGCTGTTTTTT. Amino acid sequence: CAISESISSDTGELFF.

The sample holds many counts of this clonotype. The chain recombines TRBV9 with TRBJ2-1, with unresolved D. Looked up from germline, CDR1 is SGDLS and CDR2 is YYNGEE. This CDR3 comprises 15 residues. Trimming removed 4 bases at V and 0 bases at J, with 11 bases between. The CDR3 bases are TGTGCCAGCAGCCCCCACCCTAGCTCCTACAATGAGCAGTTCTTC. As protein: CASSPHPSSYNEQFF. The variable domain in full, with the rest retrieved from reference TRBV9 and TRBJ2-1, is DSGVTQTPKHLITATGQRVTLRCSPRSGDLSVYWYQQSLDQGLQFLIQYYNGEERAKGNILERFSAQQFPDLHSELNLSSLELGDSALYFCASSPHPSSYNEQFFGPGTRLTVL.

The sample holds many counts of this clonotype. The J gene is TRBJ2-4, the V gene TRBV6-5; perhaps TRBD2 as D (5 bases). This CDR3 is 16 amino acids long. Trimming left V 7 bases short and J 0 bases short, with 16 bases between. Germline CDR1 and CDR2: MNHEY and SVGAGI. CDR3 sequence reads: CASTAGGLLAKNIQYF. The DNA of the CDR3 is TGTGCCAGCACCGCAGGCGGACTCTTAGCCAAAAACATTCAGTACTTC.

This clonotype occurred many times. The chain uses TRBV29-1 and TRBJ2-5; unclear D gene. This CDR3 contains 11 residues. Germline CDR1 and CDR2: SQVTM and ANQGSEA. Trimming cost V 2 bases and J 3 bases, with 4 bases left between them. CDR3 residues: CSVELEETQYF. The CDR3 region has the DNA TGCAGCGTTGAATTAGAAGAGACCCAGTACTTC.

V gene TRBV5-6 combines with J gene TRBJ1-4, with D perhaps matching TRBD1 (5 bases). The CDR3 totals 15 residues. Germline lookup yields CDR1 SGHDT and CDR2 YYEEEE. V shed 6 bases and J shed 4 bases, with 16 bases lying between them. The CDR3 loop reads CASNFAGRLNEKLFF. The CDR3 DNA follows: TGTGCCAGCAATTTCGCGGGACGGCTTAATGAAAAACTGTTTTTT.

This clonotype was detected many times. The V call is TRBV7-2, the J call TRBJ1-2; D is possibly TRBD1 (5 bases). Trimming cost V 1 base and J 5 bases, with 14 bases left between them. Germline values: CDR1 SGHTA, CDR2 FQGNSA. There are 15 residues in the CDR3. CDR3 bases: TGTGCCAGCAGCTTAGACGCAGGGCCTTATTATGGCTACACCTTC. Protein sequence: CASSLDAGPYYGYTF.

The chain couples TRBV29-1 to TRBJ1-2, with 10 bases fitting TRBD1. CDR1 and CDR2 (germline): SQVTM, ANQGSEA. The CDR3 loop spans 11 amino acids. Trimming removed 6 bases from V and 6 bases from J; junction bases left unmatched: 1. CDR3 in amino acids: CSVGTGDGYTF. CDR3 bases: TGCAGCGTGGGGACAGGGGATGGCTACACCTTC.

The chain combines TRBV9 with TRBJ2-3; a possible D gene is TRBD1 (7 bases). The germline gives CDR1 SGDLS, CDR2 YYNGEE. CDR3 length: 15 residues. The germline V and J ends were trimmed by 5 bases and 6 bases, with 19 bases remaining between them. CDR3 sequence (DNA): TGTGCCAGCAGGGAGACAGGGAGGTCGAGCGATACGCAGTATTTT. Its translation is CASRETGRSSDTQYF.

The V gene is TRBV3-1, the J gene TRBJ1-1; weak D call: TRBD1 (5 bases). Per germline, CDR1 LGHDT and CDR2 YNNKEL (reference sequence). This CDR3 comprises 12 residues. Trimming took 6 bases from V and 7 from J, leaving 12 bases between them. The CDR3 DNA follows: TGTGCCAGCAGTTCGGGGGACGGTGAAGCTTTCTTT. Residues: CASSSGDGEAFF.

This clonotype was picked up many times. The CDR3 spells CSAGTPGTFF. For the CDR3, the DNA is TGCAGCGCCGGGACACCTGGGACTTTCTTT. The J gene is TRBJ1-1, the V gene TRBV29-1, with a tentative D call TRBD1 (6 bases). CDR3 length: 10 residues. Germline-derived CDR1 and CDR2 are SQVTM and ANQGSEA. V lost 7 bases to trimming and J lost 12 bases, with 15 bases between them.

This clonotype showed up many times. The rearrangement links TRBV7-2 to TRBJ2-5, with D perhaps matching TRBD1 or TRBD2 (5 bases each). Per the germline V gene, CDR1 is SGHTA and CDR2 is FQGNSA. There are 15 residues in the CDR3. The V end lost 1 base, the J end lost 2 bases, and 11 bases lay between the germline ends. As DNA, the CDR3 is TGTGCCAGCAGCTTAGGGGGGTCCAATCAAGAGACCCAGTACTTC. This sequence encodes CASSLGGSNQETQYF.

This clonotype was seen a few times. V gene TRBV6-6 combines with J gene TRBJ2-3, with D possibly matching TRBD2 (7 bases). The CDR3 totals 17 residues. V shed 2 bases and J shed 4 bases, with 19 bases lying between them. Looked up from germline, CDR1 is MNHNY and CDR2 is SVGAGI (reference sequence). The CDR3 DNA reads as TGTGCCAGCAGTTACCCCCAGAGGGGCGGGGGCCCAGATACGCAGTATTTT. It specifies CASSYPQRGGGPDTQYF.

The chain has TRBV10-3 and TRBJ2-7; D gene uncertain. CDR1 and CDR2 from the germline V gene are ENHRY and SYGVKD. The CDR3 totals 13 residues. With 7 bases removed from V and 0 bases from J, the gap between germline ends came to 10 bases. CDR3 sequence (DNA): TGTGCCATCATAGACACTGTCTCCTACGAGCAGTACTTC. Its protein is CAIIDTVSYEQYF.

Many counts were recorded for this clonotype. The chain uses TRBV7-2 and TRBJ2-2, with D perhaps matching TRBD1 (6 bases). The V and J ends lost 1 base and 4 bases respectively, with 13 bases between them. Germline V CDR1 and CDR2: SGHTA, FQGNSA. CDR3 size: 16 residues. The DNA for the CDR3 is TGTGCCAGCAGCTTAGTCAACAGGGTCGGCACCGGGGAGCTGTTTTTT. It is translated as CASSLVNRVGTGELFF.

This clonotype was detected only a few times. The chain links TRBV15 to TRBJ1-2; D is unclear. This CDR3 region has 13 residues. V was trimmed by 1 base and J by 8 bases, leaving 11 bases between them. Germline CDR1 is LNHNV and CDR2 is YYDKDF (reference sequence). DNA for the CDR3: TGTGCCACCAGCAGAGTAGGGTTTGGAGGCTACACCTTC. Its translation is CATSRVGFGGYTF. Complete variable domain (other parts from reference TRBV15 and TRBJ1-2): DAMVIQNPRYQVTQFGKPVTLSCSQTLNHNVMYWYQQKSSQAPKLLFHYYDKDFNNEADTPDNFQSRRPNTSFCFLDIRSPGLGDTAMYLCATSRVGFGGYTFGSGTRLTVV.

The chain combines TRBV6-2 or TRBV6-3 with TRBJ2-5, with a weak D call TRBD2 (5 bases). Germline V gives CDR1 MNHEY, CDR2 SVGEGT. This CDR3 has 12 residues. CDR3 DNA: TGTAGCGCATCGAGGCCGGGGGAGACCCAGTACTTC. Its protein product is CSASRPGETQYF.

Many counts were recorded for this clonotype. The chain combines TRBV5-4 with TRBJ1-6; D is possibly TRBD1 (5 bases). Germline loops: CDR1 SGHNT, CDR2 YYREEE (reference sequence). This CDR3 comprises 12 residues. V dropped 2 bases and J dropped 13 bases, with 10 bases sitting between them. This CDR3 reads CASSFQGSPLHF. The CDR3 bases are TGTGCCAGCAGCTTCCAGGGAAGTCCCCTCCACTTT.

J is TRBJ2-1 and V is TRBV9, with TRBD2 identical over 12 bases. With V trimmed by 4 bases and J by 5 bases, 13 bases remained unmatched. The CDR3 contains 18 residues. Germline V CDR1 and CDR2: SGDLS, YYNGEE. CDR3 residues: CASSPRHLTSGGHNEQFF. The CDR3 region has the DNA TGTGCCAGCAGCCCGCGCCACCTGACTAGCGGGGGACACAATGAGCAGTTCTTC.